This T cell receptor (beta chain) was recovered during a study of blood T cell repertoires in COVID-19. Overall study: Donors in the United States, Italy and Spain gave samples during acute or convalescent COVID-19.

Germline values: CDR1 SGHVS, CDR2 FQNEAQ. V lost 4 bases to trimming and J lost 4 bases; unmatched junction nucleotides: 8. The CDR3 has 15 amino acids. Using immunoSEQ multiplex PCR, the repertoire was profiled, and TCRdb retains in-frame clones only, with some absent. Seen here are 250,000 to 350,000 clones, roughly nine tenths observed once, and the top ten hold about 2%. This clone was seen a single time. This chain connects TRBV7-8 to TRBJ2-3; 7 bases fit TRBD1. The origin of this receptor is a man between 18 and 29 years old with active or convalescent COVID-19. The specimen was peripheral blood. DNA of the CDR3: TGTGCCAGCAGCTCCACTCCGACAGGGCCAGATACGCAGTATTTT. Translation: CASSSTPTGPDTQYF.